This T cell receptor (beta chain) was captured by sequencing in a study of cytomegalovirus exposure and HLA in healthy donors. Study in general: Of all 400 or so donors who were genotyped, 75% to 90% belonged to the Caucasian-associated ancestry cluster. Study-level findings and limits: Among TCR beta chains, those listed as cytomegalovirus-associated numbered 164. Earlier results showed most TCR beta V segments being productive about 90% or about 30% of the time.

Notes on this clone: Its antigen is as yet unknown.

All donors participated as healthy donors of bone marrow. V was pared by 5 bases and J by 1 base, with 9 bases of the junction left unmatched. Germline CDR1 MNHEY, CDR2 SMNVEV (reference sequence). The CDR3 has 17 residues. 13 Jbeta primers and 60 Vbeta primers were used for the PCR. Generated by immunoSEQ multiplex PCR, the TCRdb table keeps only in-frame clones and is missing some. Of fewer than 100,000 clones detected, around 77% appear once; the ten largest clones hold approximately 3.5%. Sequencing used PBMCs. The chain recombines TRBV27 with TRBJ1-1; TRBD1 agrees at 11 bases. The sequence was obtained from a man in his forties or fifties in good health and CMV-seronegative. CDR3 DNA: TGTGCCAGCAGTCCGGACAGGGGGCCGAATCCGAACACTGAAGCTTTCTTT. Its protein product is CASSPDRGPNPNTEAFF.